This TCR beta chain came from a study of blood T cell repertoires in COVID-19. Study as a whole: The United States, Italy and Spain supplied acute and convalescent COVID-19 samples. The cDNA or gDNA used as material had been derived from T cells, B-cell-depleted T cells, or PBMCs.

The CDR3 extends over 19 amino acids. Here immunoSEQ multiplex PCR was the method, and the copy in TCRdb shows in-frame clones only, minus some. The table records 20,000 to 30,000 clones, 80% to 95% of them present only once. The sequencing input was peripheral blood. This rearrangement joins TRBV1 to TRBJ1-5; the DNA was not used to check the table's D call, TRBD1. TRBV1 is designated a pseudogene. This receptor was identified in a human donor in a cohort sampled during active COVID-19. CDR3 sequence reads: CTSSQGILQQGRPNQPQHF. CDR3 DNA sequence: TGCACCAGCAGCCAAGGGATACTTCAACAGGGGAGGCCCAATCAGCCCCAGCATTTT.